Here is one T cell receptor beta chain with its context. Its antigen is unknown. This entry comes from a study of T cell responses to AZD1222 COVID-19 vaccine. Repertoires were generated with immunoSEQ multiplex PCR, while TCRdb's copy carries only in-frame clones and drops some. The sample shows about 120,000 clones, about 89% of them seen only once. Study results and caveats: Increases in Spike-specific TCR breadth and depth were seen after two AZD1222 doses.

Germline CDR1 reads SGHNT; CDR2 reads YYREEE (reference sequence). Trimming cost V 2 bases and J 7 bases, with 21 bases left between them. The CDR3 contains 16 residues. The J gene is TRBJ1-1, the V gene TRBV5-4; D is undetermined. The source of this sequence is an adult in good health. Material: peripheral blood, obtained on day 0 of AZD1222 vaccination. This CDR3 reads CASSLGSVGHGVEAFF. In DNA, the CDR3 is TGTGCCAGCAGCTTAGGGTCTGTGGGCCACGGGGTTGAAGCTTTCTTT.